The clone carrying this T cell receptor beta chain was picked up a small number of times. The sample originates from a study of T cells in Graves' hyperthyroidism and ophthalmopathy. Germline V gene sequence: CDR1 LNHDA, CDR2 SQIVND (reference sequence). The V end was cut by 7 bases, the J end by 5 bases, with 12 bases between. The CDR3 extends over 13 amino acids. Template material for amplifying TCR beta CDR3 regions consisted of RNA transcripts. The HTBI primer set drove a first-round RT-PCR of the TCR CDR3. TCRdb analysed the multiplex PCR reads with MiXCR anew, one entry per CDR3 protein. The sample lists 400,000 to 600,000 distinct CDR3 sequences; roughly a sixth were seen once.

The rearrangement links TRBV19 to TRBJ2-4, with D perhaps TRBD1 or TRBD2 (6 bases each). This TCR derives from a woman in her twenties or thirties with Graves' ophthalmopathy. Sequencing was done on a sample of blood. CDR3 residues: CASTPGEENIQYF. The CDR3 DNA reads TGTGCCAGTACCCCAGGGGAGGAAAACATTCAGTACTTC.